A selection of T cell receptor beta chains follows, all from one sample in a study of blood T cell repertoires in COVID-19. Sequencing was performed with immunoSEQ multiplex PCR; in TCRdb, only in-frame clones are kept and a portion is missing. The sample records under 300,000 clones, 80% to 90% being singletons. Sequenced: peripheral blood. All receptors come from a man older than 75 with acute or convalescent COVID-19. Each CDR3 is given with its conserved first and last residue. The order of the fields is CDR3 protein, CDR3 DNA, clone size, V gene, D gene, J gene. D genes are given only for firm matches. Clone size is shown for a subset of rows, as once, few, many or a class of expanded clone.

CASSLITSGSGNEQFF	TGTGCCAGCTCACTAATCACTAGCGGGAGTGGTAATGAGCAGTTCTTC	once	TRBV18	TRBD2	TRBJ2-1
CASSDTVPGYTF	TGTGCCAGCAGTGATACGGTCCCTGGCTACACCTTC	NA	TRBV2	NA	TRBJ1-2
CASSLAVTGGNEQYF	TGTGCCAGCAGCTTGGCCGTGACAGGGGGTAACGAGCAGTACTTC	NA	TRBV5-4	TRBD1	TRBJ2-7
CATSDNRYNEQFF	TGTGCCACCAGTGATAACAGGTACAATGAGCAGTTCTTC	few	TRBV24-1	NA	TRBJ2-1
CASSQALSYEQYF	TGTGCCAGCAGCCAAGCGTTATCCTACGAGCAGTACTTC	NA	TRBV3-1/TRBV3-2	NA	TRBJ2-7
CASSSTGKYGYTF	TGTGCCAGCAGTTCCACAGGGAAGTATGGCTACACCTTC	NA	TRBV6-2/TRBV6-3	NA	TRBJ1-2
CASSRGGTGSYEQYF	TGTGCCAGCAGCCGAGGGGGGACAGGCTCCTACGAGCAGTACTTC	NA	TRBV7-3	TRBD1	TRBJ2-7
CASSGLAGVNTGELFF	TGCGCCAGCAGTGGACTAGCGGGGGTAAACACCGGGGAGCTGTTTTTT	NA	TRBV10-1	TRBD2	TRBJ2-2
CASSLVTRKNTEAFF	TGTGCCAGCAGCTTGGTGACCAGGAAGAACACTGAAGCTTTCTTT	NA	TRBV7-9	NA	TRBJ1-1
CASSTSTDTQYF	TGTGCCAGCAGCACATCAACAGATACGCAGTATTTT	NA	TRBV7-9	NA	TRBJ2-3
CASSLGGLTQVEKLFF	TGTGCCAGCAGCTTAGGGGGACTCACGCAGGTTGAAAAACTGTTTTTT	NA	TRBV13	NA	TRBJ1-4
CASSGGSQPQHF	TGTGCCAGCAGTGGAGGGAGTCAGCCCCAGCATTTT	NA	TRBV28	NA	TRBJ1-5
CASSSEGTSGANEQFF	TGTGCCAGCAGCTCAGAGGGGACTAGCGGGGCCAATGAGCAGTTCTTC	NA	TRBV7-3	TRBD2	TRBJ2-1
CASSTTAGTGRLKQYF	TGCGCCAGCAGCACGACTGCCGGGACAGGGCGCCTCAAGCAGTACTTC	NA	TRBV5-1	TRBD1	TRBJ2-7
CASSVPRAYEQYF	TGTGCCAGCAGTGTCCCCCGGGCCTACGAGCAGTACTTC	NA	TRBV28	NA	TRBJ2-7
CASSLGLGQGAYEQYF	TGTGCCAGCAGCTTGGGTCTAGGCCAGGGTGCCTACGAGCAGTACTTC	NA	TRBV5-5	NA	TRBJ2-7
CASSWGSRGNTGELFF	TGTGCCAGCAGTTGGGGTAGCAGGGGTAACACCGGGGAGCTGTTTTTT	NA	TRBV27	NA	TRBJ2-2
CASSLLRTGGNEKLFF	TGTGCCAGCAGTTTATTGCGGACAGGTGGGAATGAAAAACTGTTTTTT	NA	TRBV27	TRBD1	TRBJ1-4
CASSQDSYEQYF	TGTGCCAGCAGCCAGGACAGCTACGAGCAGTACTTC	NA	TRBV3-1/TRBV3-2	NA	TRBJ2-7
CASMLGVRTEAFF	TGTGCCAGTATGCTCGGGGTGAGGACTGAAGCTTTCTTT	NA	TRBV19	NA	TRBJ1-1
CASSSPLAGEGTQYF	TGTGCCAGCAGCTCACCTCTAGCGGGGGAAGGGACCCAGTACTTC	NA	TRBV27	TRBD2	TRBJ2-5
CASSFGYGYTF	TGTGCCAGTAGTTTCGGCTATGGCTACACCTTC	NA	TRBV19	NA	TRBJ1-2
CASSLRGYEQYF	TGTGCCAGCAGCCTCAGGGGATACGAGCAGTACTTC	NA	TRBV5-6	NA	TRBJ2-7
CASSLEQGYEQYF	TGTGCCAGCAGTCTGGAACAGGGGTACGAGCAGTACTTC	NA	TRBV27	TRBD1	TRBJ2-7
CASTLARGRGGVETQYF	TGTGCCAGTACCCTAGCCAGGGGGCGGGGGGGTGTTGAGACCCAGTACTTC	NA	TRBV7-2	NA	TRBJ2-5
CASSIVGGGQPQHF	TGTGCCAGTAGTATAGTAGGGGGCGGTCAGCCCCAGCATTTT	NA	TRBV19	TRBD1	TRBJ1-5
CASRAGEPLDTQYF	TGCGCCAGCAGGGCCGGGGAGCCTTTGGATACGCAGTATTTT	NA	TRBV10-1	NA	TRBJ2-3
CASSSTGADYGYTF	TGTGCCAGCAGTTCCACAGGGGCGGACTATGGCTACACCTTC	NA	TRBV27	TRBD1	TRBJ1-2
CASSYSPRQGSTYEQYF	TGTGCCAGCAGTTACTCCCCCCGGCAGGGATCTACCTACGAGCAGTACTTC	NA	TRBV6-2/TRBV6-3	NA	TRBJ2-7
CSTWTGANTEAFF	TGCAGCACGTGGACAGGGGCAAACACTGAAGCTTTCTTT	NA	TRBV29-1	TRBD1	TRBJ1-1
CASSLRWSSGSTDTQYF	TGTGCCAGCAGCCTGAGGTGGTCTAGCGGTAGCACAGATACGCAGTATTTT	NA	TRBV5-4	TRBD2	TRBJ2-3
CATSDRAGGPNNEQFF	TGTGCCACCAGTGACCGAGCGGGAGGGCCCAACAATGAGCAGTTCTTC	few	TRBV24-1	TRBD2	TRBJ2-1
CASSTGTASPLHF	TGCGCCAGCAGCACTGGGACAGCTTCACCCCTCCACTTT	NA	TRBV5-1	TRBD1	TRBJ1-6
CASSLAAGLNQPQHF	TGCGCCAGCAGCTTGGCTGCGGGGCTTAATCAGCCCCAGCATTTT	NA	TRBV5-1	NA	TRBJ1-5
CASKGASGSASGANVLTF	TGTGCCAGCAAGGGTGCTAGCGGAAGTGCCTCTGGGGCCAACGTCCTGACTTTC	NA	TRBV28	TRBD2	TRBJ2-6
CASSPREGLAWETQYF	TGTGCCAGCTCACCACGGGAGGGGCTAGCGTGGGAGACCCAGTACTTC	NA	TRBV18	TRBD2	TRBJ2-5
CASSEVTGLNQPQHF	TGTGCCAGCAGTGAAGTTACAGGGCTCAATCAGCCCCAGCATTTT	NA	TRBV6-1	NA	TRBJ1-5
CASSGDSQRGGFYNEQFF	TGTGCCAGCAGTGGCGATTCTCAGCGGGGGGGATTCTACAATGAGCAGTTCTTC	NA	TRBV2	TRBD2	TRBJ2-1
CASRGGAGEQETQYF	TGTGCCAGCAGAGGAGGTGCAGGGGAACAAGAGACCCAGTACTTC	NA	TRBV2	NA	TRBJ2-5
CASSPGQGYWLPGELFF	TGTGCCAGCAGCCCGGGACAGGGCTATTGGTTGCCCGGGGAGCTGTTTTTT	many	TRBV2	TRBD1	TRBJ2-2
CASSRGLARSTPTYEQYF	TGTGCCAGCAGCCGAGGACTAGCGAGGTCGACTCCTACCTACGAGCAGTACTTC	once	TRBV5-6	TRBD2	TRBJ2-7
CASSPLRGGAEQYF	TGTGCCAGCTCACCCCTACGGGGGGGGGCCGAGCAGTACTTC	NA	TRBV18	TRBD2	TRBJ2-7
CASSQGLGGSGNTIYF	TGTGCCAGCAGCCAAGGCCTCGGGGGCTCTGGAAACACCATATATTTT	NA	TRBV14	NA	TRBJ1-3
CASMKAGTNTGELFF	TGTGCCAGCATGAAGGCAGGAACGAACACCGGGGAGCTGTTTTTT	NA	TRBV27	NA	TRBJ2-2
CASSLSPGSSGEQFF	TGTGCCAGCAGCTTATCTCCGGGGAGTAGTGGGGAGCAGTTCTTC	NA	TRBV7-2	NA	TRBJ2-1
CASSLSRTWGRTEAFF	TGTGCCAGCAGCTTATCCCGCACGTGGGGCAGGACTGAAGCTTTCTTT	few	TRBV7-2	NA	TRBJ1-1
CASSTGGFTEAFF	TGCGCCAGCAGCACAGGGGGCTTCACTGAAGCTTTCTTT	NA	TRBV5-1	TRBD1	TRBJ1-1
CASSLKASTGGYEQYF	TGTGCCAGCAGTTTAAAGGCCTCGACAGGGGGCTACGAGCAGTACTTC	NA	TRBV28	TRBD1	TRBJ2-7
CASSPKRRLAGGLEQFF	TGTGCCAGCAGCCCGAAACGCCGACTAGCGGGAGGGCTTGAGCAGTTCTTC	NA	TRBV7-9	TRBD2	TRBJ2-1
CASSELTGGLYEQYF	TGTGCCAGCAGCGAACTGACAGGGGGCTTATACGAGCAGTACTTC	NA	TRBV3-1/TRBV3-2	TRBD1	TRBJ2-7
CASSLVSSGGLGDQETQYF	TGTGCCAGCAGCTTGGTGTCTAGCGGGGGCCTCGGGGACCAAGAGACCCAGTACTTC	NA	TRBV5-8	TRBD2	TRBJ2-5
CASSPGTGGQWGGYTF	TGTGCCAGCAGCCCTGGGACAGGTGGCCAATGGGGAGGCTACACCTTC	NA	TRBV28	TRBD1	TRBJ1-2
CASKTSVVGEQFF	TGTGCCAGCAAAACTAGCGTCGTCGGTGAGCAGTTCTTC	NA	TRBV2	TRBD2	TRBJ2-1
CASSLPGTGLRYTF	TGTGCCAGCAGTTTACCCGGGACAGGGCTTCGCTACACCTTC	once	TRBV28	TRBD1	TRBJ1-2
CSVLGREGQETQYF	TGCAGCGTTTTGGGCCGGGAGGGGCAAGAGACCCAGTACTTC	NA	TRBV29-1	TRBD2	TRBJ2-5
CSASLGLSGQPQHF	TGCAGTGCTAGTCTCGGTCTTTCGGGTCAGCCCCAGCATTTT	once	TRBV20-1	NA	TRBJ1-5
CASSRDRVANQPQHF	TGTGCCAGCAGTAGGGACAGAGTCGCCAATCAGCCCCAGCATTTT	NA	TRBV6-5	TRBD1	TRBJ1-5